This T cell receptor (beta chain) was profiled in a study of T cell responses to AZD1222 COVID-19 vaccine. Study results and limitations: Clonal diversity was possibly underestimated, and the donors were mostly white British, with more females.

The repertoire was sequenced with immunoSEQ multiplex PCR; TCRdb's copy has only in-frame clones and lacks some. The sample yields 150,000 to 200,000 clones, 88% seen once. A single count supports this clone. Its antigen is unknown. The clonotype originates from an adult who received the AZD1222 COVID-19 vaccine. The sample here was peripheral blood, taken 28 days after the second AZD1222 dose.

The CDR3 bases are TGCGCCAGCAGCGGATCCGGGATCTCTGGGGCCAACGTCCTGACTTTC. Amino acids: CASSGSGISGANVLTF. The chain links TRBV5-1 to TRBJ2-6; TRBD2 might be the D (5 bases). The V gene lost 4 bases and the J gene lost 0 bases, with 11 bases spanning the gap. CDR1 and CDR2 from the germline V gene are SGHRS and YFSETQ. CDR3 length: 16 amino acids.